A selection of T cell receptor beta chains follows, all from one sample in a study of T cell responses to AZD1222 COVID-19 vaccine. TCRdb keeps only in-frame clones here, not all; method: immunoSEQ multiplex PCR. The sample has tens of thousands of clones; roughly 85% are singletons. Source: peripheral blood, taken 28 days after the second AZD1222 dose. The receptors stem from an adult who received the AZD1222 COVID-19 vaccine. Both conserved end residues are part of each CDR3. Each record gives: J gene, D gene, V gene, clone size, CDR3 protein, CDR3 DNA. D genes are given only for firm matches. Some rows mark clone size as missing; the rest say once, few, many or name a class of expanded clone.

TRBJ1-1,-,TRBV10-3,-,CAISPRQETNTEAFF,TGTGCCATCAGCCCACGACAGGAGACGAACACTGAAGCTTTCTTT
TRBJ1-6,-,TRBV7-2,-,CASSLARPYSPLHF,TGTGCCAGCAGCTTAGCCAGGCCTTATTCACCCCTCCACTTT
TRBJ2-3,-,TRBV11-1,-,CASKKEISNSATQYF,TGTGCCAGCAAAAAGGAGATCAGTAATTCAGCTACGCAGTATTTT
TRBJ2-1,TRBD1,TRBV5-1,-,CASSKGQGGGEQFF,TGCGCCAGCAGCAAGGGACAGGGTGGCGGTGAGCAGTTCTTC
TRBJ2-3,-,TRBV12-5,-,CASGSLGRGSDRDTQYF,TGTGCTAGTGGTTCCCTTGGACGGGGGTCAGATCGAGATACGCAGTATTTT
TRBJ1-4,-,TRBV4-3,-,CASSQIKGTTNEKLFF,TGCGCCAGCAGCCAAATTAAGGGTACAACTAATGAAAAACTGTTTTTT
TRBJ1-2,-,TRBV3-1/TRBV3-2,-,CASSRFGSYGYTF,TGTGCCAGCAGCCGATTCGGCAGCTATGGCTACACCTTC
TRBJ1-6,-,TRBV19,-,CASSFGRGENSPLHF,TGTGCCAGTAGTTTTGGCAGGGGAGAGAATTCACCCCTCCACTTT
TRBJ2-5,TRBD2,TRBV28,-,CASSPSRGDGPETQYF,TGTGCCAGCAGTCCTTCCCGGGGGGATGGGCCAGAGACCCAGTACTTC
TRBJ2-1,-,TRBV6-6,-,CASRPLGWEQFF,TGTGCCAGCAGGCCCCTAGGTTGGGAGCAGTTCTTC
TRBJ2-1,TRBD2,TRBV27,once,CATRLAGTHNEQFF,TGTGCCACCAGACTAGCGGGAACCCACAATGAGCAGTTCTTC
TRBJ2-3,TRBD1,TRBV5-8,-,CASSPWTGPRDTQYF,TGTGCCAGCAGCCCTTGGACAGGACCACGAGATACGCAGTATTTT
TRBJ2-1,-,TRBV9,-,CASSVLGTPSYNEQFF,TGTGCCAGCAGCGTCCTAGGTACCCCCAGTTACAATGAGCAGTTCTTC
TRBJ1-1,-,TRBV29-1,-,CSVSVQGNTEAFF,TGCAGCGTCAGTGTACAGGGGAACACTGAAGCTTTCTTT
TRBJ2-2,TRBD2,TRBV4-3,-,CASSQYLAGESPNTGELFF,TGCGCCAGCAGCCAGTATTTAGCGGGAGAGTCACCGAACACCGGGGAGCTGTTTTTT
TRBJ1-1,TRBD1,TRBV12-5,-,CASGLSGGNTEAFF,TGTGCTAGTGGTTTGTCAGGGGGAAACACTGAAGCTTTCTTT
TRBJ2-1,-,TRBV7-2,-,CASSLAGVSYNEQFF,TGTGCCAGCAGCTTAGCGGGAGTATCCTACAATGAGCAGTTCTTC
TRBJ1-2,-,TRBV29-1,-,CSGIQGSYGYTF,TGCAGCGGAATCCAGGGATCCTATGGCTACACCTTC
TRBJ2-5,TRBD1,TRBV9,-,CASSVRDRGVGYQETQYF,TGTGCCAGCAGCGTCCGGGACAGGGGAGTTGGGTACCAAGAGACCCAGTACTTC
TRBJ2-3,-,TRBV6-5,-,CASSTPLGTDTQYF,TGTGCCAGCAGTACACCGCTCGGCACAGATACGCAGTATTTT
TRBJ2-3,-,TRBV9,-,CASSVEASGTDTQYF,TGTGCCAGCAGCGTAGAGGCTAGCGGCACAGATACGCAGTATTTT
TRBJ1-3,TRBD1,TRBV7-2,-,CASSRTGGTWSSGNTIYF,TGTGCCAGCAGCCGCACAGGGGGTACTTGGTCCTCTGGAAACACCATATATTTT
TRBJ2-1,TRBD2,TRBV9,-,CASSPGLANEQFF,TGTGCCAGCAGCCCGGGACTAGCGAATGAGCAGTTCTTC
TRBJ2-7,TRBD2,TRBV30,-,CAWSTSGSLEQYF,TGTGCCTGGTCGACTAGCGGGAGTCTCGAGCAGTACTTC
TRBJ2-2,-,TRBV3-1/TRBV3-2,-,CASSPPRRKNTGELFF,TGTGCCAGCAGCCCCCCTCGGCGGAAGAACACCGGGGAGCTGTTTTTT
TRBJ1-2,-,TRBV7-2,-,CASNPGGFNYGYTF,TGTGCCAGCAACCCGGGGGGTTTTAACTATGGCTACACCTTC
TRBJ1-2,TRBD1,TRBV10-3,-,CAISDKDRALYGYTF,TGTGCCATCAGTGATAAGGACAGGGCGCTCTATGGCTACACCTTC
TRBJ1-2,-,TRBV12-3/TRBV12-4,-,CASSFQSARDYTF,TGTGCCAGCAGTTTCCAAAGCGCGAGGGACTACACCTTC
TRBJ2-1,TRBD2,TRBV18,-,CASSPTLRDYLFF,TGTGCCAGCTCACCTACCCTCCGGGACTACCTGTTCTTC
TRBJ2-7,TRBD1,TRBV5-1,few,CASSPGEGQGAYEQYF,TGCGCCAGCAGCCCCGGGGAAGGACAGGGGGCTTACGAGCAGTACTTC
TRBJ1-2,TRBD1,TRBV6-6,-,CASSLIRGQGAAGYTF,TGTGCCAGCAGTTTGATCCGGGGACAGGGCGCGGCTGGCTACACCTTC
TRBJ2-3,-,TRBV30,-,CAWSVALRDTQYF,TGTGCCTGGAGTGTAGCCCTGAGAGATACGCAGTATTTT
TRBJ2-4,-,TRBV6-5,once,CASRGIGSSIQYF,TGTGCCAGCAGGGGGATTGGCTCAAGCATTCAGTACTTC
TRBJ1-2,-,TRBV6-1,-,CASSEFPSDRFNGYTF,TGTGCCAGCAGTGAGTTTCCCAGCGACAGGTTTAATGGCTACACCTTC
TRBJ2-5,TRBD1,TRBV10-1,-,CASSQTGRETQYF,TGCGCCAGCAGTCAGACAGGGCGAGAGACCCAGTACTTC
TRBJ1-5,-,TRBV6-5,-,CASRGSTNSNQPQHF,TGTGCCAGCAGAGGCAGCACTAATAGCAATCAGCCCCAGCATTTT
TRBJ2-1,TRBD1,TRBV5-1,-,CASSLVEGARNEQFF,TGCGCCAGCAGCTTGGTTGAGGGGGCGCGGAATGAGCAGTTCTTC
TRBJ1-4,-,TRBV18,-,CASKRSEGEKLFF,TGTGCCAGTAAACGGTCTGAGGGTGAAAAACTGTTTTTT
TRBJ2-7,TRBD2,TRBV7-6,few,CASSLVGTSGSSYEQYF,TGTGCCAGCAGCTTAGTAGGGACTAGCGGGAGCTCCTACGAGCAGTACTTC
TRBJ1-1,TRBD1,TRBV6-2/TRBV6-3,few,CASSYRGRQGVAEAFF,TGTGCCAGCAGTTACCGGGGAAGACAGGGAGTGGCTGAAGCTTTCTTT
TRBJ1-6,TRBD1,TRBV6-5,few,CASSSPGQPNSPLHF,TGTGCCAGCAGTTCCCCGGGACAGCCAAATTCACCCCTCCACTTT
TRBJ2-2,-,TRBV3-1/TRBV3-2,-,CASSPPRDGNTGELFF,TGTGCCAGCAGCCCCCCCCGGGACGGGAACACCGGGGAGCTGTTTTTT
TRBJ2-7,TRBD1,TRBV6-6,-,CASSDLQGARYEQYF,TGTGCCAGCAGCGACTTACAGGGGGCGCGGTACGAGCAGTACTTC
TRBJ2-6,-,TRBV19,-,CASSSTTGIPVGANVLTF,TGTGCCAGTAGTTCCACCACGGGGATACCCGTAGGGGCCAACGTCCTGACTTTC
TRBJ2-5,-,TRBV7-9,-,CASSSLGETQYF,TGTGCCAGCAGCTCCCTTGGGGAGACCCAGTACTTC
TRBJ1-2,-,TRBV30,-,CAWSVGGYKSGYTF,TGTGCCTGGAGTGTAGGAGGGTATAAGAGTGGCTACACCTTC
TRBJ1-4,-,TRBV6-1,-,CASSEGGTGEKLFF,TGTGCCAGCAGTGAAGGAGGGACGGGGGAAAAACTGTTTTTT
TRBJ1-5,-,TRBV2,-,CASSEILRDQPQHF,TGTGCCAGCAGTGAAATTCTGAGGGATCAGCCCCAGCATTTT
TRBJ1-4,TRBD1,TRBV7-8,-,CASSWIGQGRSTNEKLFF,TGTGCCAGCAGCTGGATCGGACAGGGGAGATCAACTAATGAAAAACTGTTTTTT
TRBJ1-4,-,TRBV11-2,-,CASSPRDLPSQGGREKLFF,TGTGCCAGCAGCCCGAGGGACCTCCCAAGCCAAGGAGGGCGTGAAAAACTGTTTTTT
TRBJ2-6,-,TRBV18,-,CASSRARSGANVLTF,TGTGCCAGCTCCAGGGCCCGCTCTGGGGCCAACGTCCTGACTTTC